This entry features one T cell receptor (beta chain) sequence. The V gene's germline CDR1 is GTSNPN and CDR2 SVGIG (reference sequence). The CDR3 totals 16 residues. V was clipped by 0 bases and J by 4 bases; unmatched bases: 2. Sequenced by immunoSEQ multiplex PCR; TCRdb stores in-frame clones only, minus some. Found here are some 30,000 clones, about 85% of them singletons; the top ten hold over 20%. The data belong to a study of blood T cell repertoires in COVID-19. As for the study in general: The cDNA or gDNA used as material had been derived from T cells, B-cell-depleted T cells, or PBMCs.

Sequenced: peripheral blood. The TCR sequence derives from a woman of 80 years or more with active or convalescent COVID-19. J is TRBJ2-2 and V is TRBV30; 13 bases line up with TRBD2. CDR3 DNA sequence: TGTGCCTGGAGTGTACTAGCGGGGGGGCGCACCGGGGAGCTGTTTTTT. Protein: CAWSVLAGGRTGELFF.